This T cell receptor beta chain was captured in a study of cytomegalovirus exposure and HLA in healthy donors. Points from the study as a whole: Exclusion applied to some V segments, including TRBV6-2 and TRBV6-3, as they were indistinguishable. Among the CMV-associated chains, a few were confirmed in vitro as specific for CMV antigens.

13 Jbeta primers and 60 Vbeta primers were used for the PCR. Here immunoSEQ multiplex PCR was the method, and the copy in TCRdb shows in-frame clones only, minus some. The table includes 100,000 to 150,000 clones, roughly 80% detected once. Germline V gene sequence: CDR1 SGHTA, CDR2 FQGNSA. CDR3 length: 13 residues. V lost 1 base and J lost 1, with 4 bases in between. Worth noting for this clone: Antigen: not known.

Sequenced: PBMCs. The chain employs TRBV7-2 and TRBJ1-1; the D is unclear. This receptor was obtained from a man aged 18 to 29 in good health and CMV-seropositive. As DNA, the CDR3 is TGTGCCAGCAGCTTAGTACAGAACACTGAAGCTTTCTTT. Translation gives CASSLVQNTEAFF.